A single sample is the source of the 17 T cell receptor beta chains below, sequenced in a study of a mutant IDH1 vaccine in newly diagnosed glioma. Only in-frame clones appear in the TCRdb table, and some are missing; sequencing was by immunoSEQ multiplex PCR. The sample has tens of thousands of clones; about 83% are singletons. This sample's time point: baseline, week 1 (first vaccination visit). Described treatment: pre-vaccination baseline after standard-of-care therapy. This sample comprised peripheral blood mononuclear cells (PBMCs), obtained from a glioma patient treated with radiotherapy, temozolomide or both. All receptors derive from a woman between 18 and 29 years old with glioma. Some clones in this sample may be carry-over from other donors' samples.

The chain is built from TRBV6-4 and TRBJ1-2; D gene ambiguous. Trimming stripped 6 bases from V and 4 bases from J, with 21 bases between. The CDR3 is 16 amino acids. Germline V gives CDR1 MRHNA, CDR2 SNTAGT. Here the CDR3 DNA reads TGTGCCAGCAGACCGGTCGGGCGGGGATTTGGCTATGGCTACACCTTC. Its protein is CASRPVGRGFGYGYTF.

This clone has more than one count but fewer than ten. V usage is TRBV5-1 and J usage is TRBJ1-2, with 10 bases lining up with TRBD1. The CDR3 totals 13 residues. Trimming cost V 7 bases and J 6 bases; bases outside gene matches: 6. Germline CDR1 SGHRS, CDR2 YFSETQ. CDR3 region: CASRPGQGNGYTF. CDR3 coding DNA: TGCGCCAGCCGGCCGGGACAGGGGAATGGCTACACCTTC.

This chain uses TRBV15 with TRBJ2-7; D is unresolved. Germline CDR1 reads LNHNV; CDR2 reads YYDKDF (reference sequence). V lost 0 bases, J lost 0 bases, and 6 bases lay in between. The CDR3 consists of 14 residues. Written as DNA, the CDR3 is TGTGCCACCAGCAGAGATCTCAGCTCCTACGAGCAGTACTTC. This sequence encodes CATSRDLSSYEQYF.

This clone was observed a few times. V is TRBV19 and J is TRBJ1-1, with TRBD1 matching 8 bases. After removal of 3 bases from V and 5 bases from J, the junction contained 11 bases not matched to a gene. This CDR3 is built from 16 residues. The V gene's germline CDR1 is LNHDA and CDR2 SQIVND (reference sequence). CDR3 nucleotide sequence: TGTGCCAGTAGTATGATCCAGGGGGCGATCGGGACTGAAGCTTTCTTT. Its translation: CASSMIQGAIGTEAFF.

V usage is TRBV6-4 and J usage is TRBJ1-2; 8 bases fit TRBD1. Germline V gives CDR1 MRHNA, CDR2 SNTAGT. There are 13 residues in the CDR3. After removal of 8 bases from V and 4 bases from J, the junction contained 6 bases not matched to a gene. CDR3 sequence (DNA): TGTGCCAGCGGCCGACAGGGGCCCTATGGCTACACCTTC. Encoded protein: CASGRQGPYGYTF.

This chain connects TRBV5-1 to TRBJ2-7, with a tentative D call TRBD1 (5 bases). The CDR3 spans 12 residues. Trimming removed 4 bases at V and 4 bases at J, with 9 bases between. Germline V gene sequence: CDR1 SGHRS, CDR2 YFSETQ. CDR3 amino acids: CASSGRVYEQYF. The DNA for the CDR3 is TGCGCCAGCAGCGGCAGGGTTTACGAGCAGTACTTC.

The genes are TRBV19 and TRBJ1-5; a weak D match, TRBD1 (6 bases). The germline CDR1 and CDR2 sequences are LNHDA and SQIVND (reference sequence). Between the trimmed V and J ends, which lost 3 bases and 1 base, there was a span of 16 bases. CDR3 length equals 17 residues. In DNA, the CDR3 is TGTGCCAGTAGTATGTCTTCGGGGGCTTACAGCAATCAGCCCCAGCATTTT. Its protein product is CASSMSSGAYSNQPQHF. Supplemented by reference TRBV19 and TRBJ1-5, the full variable domain reads DGGITQSPKYLFRKEGQNVTLSCEQNLNHDAMYWYRQDPGQGLRLIYYSQIVNDFQKGDIAEGYSVSREKKESFPLTVTSAQKNPTAFYLCASSMSSGAYSNQPQHFGDGTRLSIL.

V gene TRBV10-3 combines with J gene TRBJ2-2; TRBD2 might be the D (6 bases). The V end lost 4 bases, the J end lost 3 bases, and 12 bases lay between the germline ends. The length of the CDR3 is 15 residues. Germline CDR1 ENHRY, CDR2 SYGVKD. The CDR3 protein is CAISVRGTDTGELFF. The CDR3 DNA reads TGTGCCATCAGTGTTCGCGGGACTGACACCGGGGAGCTGTTTTTT.

The chain has TRBV30 and TRBJ2-5; D not resolved. The germline V gene encodes CDR1 GTSNPN and CDR2 SVGIG (reference sequence). This CDR3 is 11 amino acids long. V lost 5 bases and J lost 5, with 9 bases in between. The CDR3 nucleotides read TGTGCCTGGGCCCCTGGGGAGACCCAGTACTTC. Residues: CAWAPGETQYF.

The V and J genes are TRBV7-9 and TRBJ2-1; D call uncertain. Trimming removed 5 bases at V and 7 bases at J, with 9 bases between. Germline V gives CDR1 SEHNR, CDR2 FQNEAQ (reference sequence). CDR3 size: 12 residues. CDR3 region: CASSGDINEQFF. The CDR3, as DNA: TGTGCCAGCAGCGGGGATATTAATGAGCAGTTCTTC.

The V gene is TRBV11-3, the J gene TRBJ1-2; 9 positions agree with TRBD1. Germline V gene lookup returns CDR1 SGHNT and CDR2 YENEEA. Losses at the gene ends were 5 bases for V and 5 bases for J; bases not matched to a gene: 9. The CDR3 covers 15 residues. The CDR3 protein is CASSPIGQGQYGYTF. CDR3 in DNA: TGTGCCAGCAGCCCGATTGGACAGGGGCAGTATGGCTACACCTTC.

The V gene is TRBV6-1, the J gene TRBJ2-3, with 16 bases identical to TRBD2. Unmatched junction bases numbered 9, after V lost 11 bases and J lost 10 bases. This CDR3 comprises 14 residues. From germline, CDR1 is MNHNS and CDR2 SASEGT. The CDR3, as DNA: TGTGCCCTAGGGACTAGCGGGAGGGCCGGCGCGCAGTATTTT. It translates to CALGTSGRAGAQYF.

The chain recombines TRBV11-3 with TRBJ2-1; D possibly corresponds to TRBD2 (5 bases). Germline values: CDR1 SGHNT, CDR2 YENEEA. Between the trimmed V and J ends, which lost 4 bases and 8 bases, there was a span of 24 bases. CDR3 length equals 17 residues. The CDR3 is CASSSRGGGRGFDEQFF. The CDR3 DNA reads TGTGCCAGCAGCTCTAGAGGAGGAGGCAGAGGCTTCGATGAGCAGTTCTTC.

This clone was found a few times. The chain carries TRBV6-1 and TRBJ2-7, with 7 nucleotides matching TRBD2. This CDR3 region has 13 residues. V was clipped by 5 bases and J by 2 bases; unmatched bases: 3. Looked up from germline, CDR1 is MNHNS and CDR2 is SASEGT. The CDR3 nucleotides are TGTGCCAGCAGTACAGCGGGAACCTACGAGCAGTACTTC. The encoded protein is CASSTAGTYEQYF.

This clone was recorded only once. The CDR3 is CASSAGQEGSTDTQYF. DNA for the CDR3: TGTGCCAGCAGCGCCGGACAGGAGGGTAGCACAGATACGCAGTATTTT. This sequence joins TRBV7-9 and TRBJ2-3, with a possible D match to TRBD1 (7 bases). CDR1 and CDR2 (germline): SEHNR, FQNEAQ (reference sequence). This CDR3 spans 16 amino acids. V was pared by 5 bases and J by 0 bases, with 15 bases between.

This chain joins TRBV6-5 and TRBJ1-4; D unclear. Trimming shortened V by 2 bases and J by 4 bases, and 8 bases separated the two germline ends. The length of the CDR3 is 14 residues. Germline V gives CDR1 MNHEY, CDR2 SVGAGI. For the CDR3, the DNA is TGTGCCAGCAGTTACAAGGGAGGTAATGAAAAACTGTTTTTT. The encoded protein is CASSYKGGNEKLFF.

CDR3 in amino acids: CASSFLGFYEQYF. The DNA for the CDR3 is TGTGCCAGCAGCTTCTTGGGATTCTACGAGCAGTACTTC. V is TRBV7-9 and J is TRBJ2-7; no definite D call. The CDR3 is 13 residues long. Trimming cost V 3 bases and J 3 bases, with 9 bases left between them. Germline V gene data show CDR1 as SEHNR and CDR2 as FQNEAQ (reference sequence).